The rows below give T cell receptor beta chains drawn from one sample of a study of long-term antiretroviral therapy in people with HIV. Assay used: immunoSEQ multiplex PCR; TCRdb lists only in-frame clones, some missing. The sample has around 8,000 clones, over 75% seen once; the top ten hold more than 15%. Specimen: unsorted PBMCs, collected 0.1 years after starting antiretroviral therapy. Source of these receptors: a man in his forties with HIV. CDR3s include the opening cysteine and the closing phenylalanine or tryptophan. The D gene is left open where the match is weak. A clone size is listed for some rows: how often the clone was seen (once, few, many), or a class if it is expanded.

size	D	V	J	CDR3	DNA
NA	NA	TRBV10-2	TRBJ2-7	CASSGSGATGYEQYF	TGCGCCAGCAGCGGATCAGGGGCCACCGGGTACGAGCAGTACTTC
few	NA	TRBV28	TRBJ1-2	CASSFPTGTTYGYTF	TGTGCCAGCAGTTTCCCGACAGGAACCACCTATGGCTACACCTTC
NA	NA	TRBV27	TRBJ2-7	CASSYSVAYEQYF	TGTGCCAGCAGTTACTCAGTGGCCTACGAGCAGTACTTC
NA	NA	TRBV12-5	TRBJ1-4	CASAGQQRNEKLFF	TGTGCTAGTGCGGGCCAGCAACGGAATGAAAAACTGTTTTTT
once	NA	TRBV5-6	TRBJ2-5	CASTRGLQETQYF	TGTGCCAGCACCCGGGGCCTACAAGAGACCCAGTACTTC
few	TRBD1	TRBV27	TRBJ2-1	CASSLSRGLLNEQFF	TGTGCCAGCAGTTTAAGCAGGGGGCTGTTAAATGAGCAGTTCTTC
NA	TRBD2	TRBV5-1	TRBJ2-7	CASSSLAGGLYEQYF	TGCGCCAGCAGCTCACTAGCGGGGGGCCTGTACGAGCAGTACTTC
NA	NA	TRBV4-2	TRBJ2-6	CASSFSVTGANVLTF	TGTGCCAGCAGCTTCTCCGTTACTGGGGCCAACGTCCTGACTTTC
NA	NA	TRBV29-1	TRBJ1-1	CSVEEGYTEAFF	TGCAGCGTTGAAGAGGGGTACACTGAAGCTTTCTTT
NA	NA	TRBV11-2	TRBJ2-7	CASSLAGASYEQYF	TGTGCCAGCAGCTTGGCGGGGGCTTCCTACGAGCAGTACTTC
NA	NA	TRBV27	TRBJ2-7	CASSLIPTVYEQYF	TGTGCCAGCAGTTTAATCCCCACAGTTTACGAGCAGTACTTC
NA	TRBD1	TRBV5-6	TRBJ2-4	CASSIRGPTLENIQYF	TGTGCCAGCAGCATTAGGGGGCCTACGCTAGAAAACATTCAGTACTTC
few	TRBD1	TRBV2	TRBJ2-4	CASTLQGFVAKNIQYF	TGTGCCAGCACATTACAGGGGTTCGTAGCCAAAAACATTCAGTACTTC
NA	NA	TRBV10-3	TRBJ2-3	CAISESEGSDTQYF	TGTGCCATCAGTGAGTCGGAGGGTTCAGATACGCAGTATTTT
NA	NA	TRBV5-5	TRBJ2-2	CASSLAGESGELFF	TGTGCCAGCAGCTTGGCAGGAGAGTCCGGGGAGCTGTTTTTT
NA	TRBD2	TRBV11-3	TRBJ2-3	CASSDLRAGGSTDTQYF	TGTGCCAGCAGCGACCTACGCGCGGGGGGAAGCACAGATACGCAGTATTTT
NA	NA	TRBV5-4	TRBJ1-1	CASSPEGGTEAFF	TGTGCCAGCAGCCCCGAAGGGGGCACTGAAGCTTTCTTT
once	TRBD1	TRBV15	TRBJ2-1	CATSTDRVREQFF	TGTGCCACCAGCACTGACAGGGTCAGGGAGCAGTTCTTC
once	NA	TRBV10-3	TRBJ1-5	CAITHTPNQPQHF	TGTGCCATCACTCATACACCAAATCAGCCCCAGCATTTT
few	TRBD1	TRBV30	TRBJ1-2	CACRLRDRDFYGYTF	TGTGCCTGTAGACTCCGGGACAGGGACTTCTATGGCTACACCTTC
NA	NA	TRBV4-3	TRBJ1-1	CASSPSSSPGVTMNTEAFF	TGCGCCAGCAGCCCCTCAAGTTCCCCCGGTGTGACCATGAACACTGAAGCTTTCTTT
NA	NA	TRBV18	TRBJ2-7	CASSPRDLLYEQYF	TGTGCCAGCTCACCGAGGGATTTATTGTACGAGCAGTACTTC
NA	TRBD2	TRBV29-1	TRBJ2-1	CSVRWSGGYNEQFF	TGCAGCGTTAGATGGAGCGGGGGTTACAATGAGCAGTTCTTC
NA	NA	TRBV5-4	TRBJ2-7	CASSLAGEQYF	TGTGCCAGCAGCTTGGCAGGCGAGCAGTACTTC
once	TRBD1	TRBV7-6	TRBJ1-1	CASSSWTGRTEAFF	TGTGCCAGCAGCTCCTGGACAGGGCGCACTGAAGCTTTCTTT
NA	TRBD1	TRBV6-1	TRBJ1-1	CASISGGWNTEAFF	TGTGCCAGTATATCAGGGGGCTGGAACACTGAAGCTTTCTTT
NA	TRBD1	TRBV6-1	TRBJ2-5	CASSVGQEVETQYF	TGTGCCAGCAGCGTGGGACAGGAGGTCGAGACCCAGTACTTC